Sequencing of this TCR beta chain was carried out in a study of identifying expanded T cells in peripheral blood. The V gene's germline CDR1 is SGHTA and CDR2 FQGNSA. With 1 base clipped from V and 6 bases from J, the junction kept 6 bases outside the gene matches. The CDR3 totals 16 residues. Some clones are missing from TCRdb's copy, which holds only in-frame ones; the method was immunoSEQ multiplex PCR. The sample holds around 94,000 clones, approximately 88% seen once. This rearrangement joins TRBV7-2 to TRBJ2-5; 12 bases agree with TRBD1. The specimen sequenced was blood. The source is a person between 18 and 75 years old in good health. CDR3 protein: CASSLVGTGGEKTQYF. The CDR3 DNA sequence: TGTGCCAGCAGCTTAGTAGGGACAGGGGGCGAGAAGACCCAGTACTTC. The full variable domain, completed using reference TRBV7-2 and TRBJ2-5, is GAGVSQSPSNKVTEKGKDVELRCDPISGHTALYWYRQSLGQGLEFLIYFQGNSAPDKSGLPSDRFSAERTGGSVSTLTIQRTQQEDSAVYLCASSLVGTGGEKTQYFGPGTRLLVL.